A single sample gave rise to the 23 T cell receptor beta chains below, sequenced in a study of cytomegalovirus exposure and HLA in healthy donors. The study ran its PCR with 60 Vbeta and 13 Jbeta primers. Sequencing was performed with immunoSEQ multiplex PCR; in TCRdb, only in-frame clones are kept and a portion is missing. The sample includes fewer than 200,000 clones, 80% of them seen just once. The sample taken for sequencing was PBMCs. These receptors came from a man aged 25 to 40 in good health and CMV-seronegative.

CDR3: CASSPSGGPRSYEQYF. In DNA, the CDR3 is TGTGCCAGCTCACCAAGCGGGGGGCCCCGCTCCTACGAGCAGTACTTC. The chain carries TRBV18 and TRBJ2-7; TRBD2 matches 9 bases. J lost 0 bases, V lost 2 bases, and 5 bases had no gene match. There are 16 residues in the CDR3. Germline V gives CDR1 KGHSH, CDR2 LQKENI.

This chain joins TRBV18 and TRBJ1-3; 9 nucleotides match TRBD1. The V gene end was trimmed by 3 bases and the J gene end by 0 bases; junction bases not matched to a gene: 18. Germline V gene data show CDR1 as KGHSH and CDR2 as LQKENI. The CDR3 contains 21 residues. This CDR3 is CASSPLMGQGFTSVSGNTIYF. The DNA for the CDR3 is TGTGCCAGCTCACCGCTTATGGGACAGGGATTTACCTCCGTCTCTGGAAACACCATATATTTT.

Turning to this clone: The junction does not match germline at one end; this may be a read error. The chain is built from TRBV7-3 and TRBJ1-2; 10 bases line up with TRBD1. Looked up from germline, CDR1 is SGHTA and CDR2 is FQGTGA. The CDR3 has 13 amino acids. DNA for the CDR3: TGTGCCAGCAGCGCACCCGGGACAGGGGAACCCATTTTC. Protein: CASSAPGTGEPIF.

This rearrangement joins TRBV27 to TRBJ1-5; TRBD1 is a possible D gene (6 bases). The CDR3 is 15 residues long. Germline V gives CDR1 MNHEY, CDR2 SMNVEV (reference sequence). V was clipped by 5 bases and J by 7 bases, with 18 bases between them. CDR3 DNA: TGTGCCAGCAGTGGGGGGGCAGGGAGGGGACAGCCCCAGCATTTT. Translated, it gives CASSGGAGRGQPQHF.

In regard to this clone: The junction shows a germline mismatch at one end, possibly a read error. The V call is TRBV11-3, the J call TRBJ2-3; maybe TRBD1 (5 bases). Germline V gene data show CDR1 as SGHNT and CDR2 as YENEEA. The CDR3 sequence is 14 residues long. The CDR3 sequence is CASSLDPGTDTQYF. The CDR3 bases are TGTGCCAGCAGCCTAGATCCAGGGACAGATACGCAGTATTTT.

The J gene is TRBJ2-1, the V gene TRBV11-2; 7 bases fit TRBD1. The germline CDR1 and CDR2 sequences are SGHAT and FQNNGV. This CDR3 has 16 residues. J lost 8 bases, V lost 5 bases, and 15 bases had no gene match. The CDR3 reads CASSLPRAGGVDEQFF. CDR3 bases: TGTGCCAGCAGCCTCCCCCGGGCAGGGGGTGTTGATGAGCAGTTCTTC.

The chain carries TRBV5-4 and TRBJ1-1; D is ambiguous. V gave up 3 bases and J gave up 2 bases, with 8 bases separating them. In germline, CDR1 is SGHNT, CDR2 YYREEE (reference sequence). The CDR3 sequence is 13 residues long. The CDR3 region has the DNA TGTGCCAGCAGCTCGGGGAGAAACACTGAAGCTTTCTTT. This codes for CASSSGRNTEAFF.

The chain employs TRBV29-1 and TRBJ1-1; D call uncertain. Per the germline V gene, CDR1 is SQVTM and CDR2 is ANQGSEA. The CDR3 totals 17 residues. The germline V and J ends were trimmed by 2 bases and 1 base, with 20 bases remaining between them. In DNA, the CDR3 is TGCAGCGTTGAACTAGAACCGGACGAGGGAAGGAACACTGAAGCTTTCTTT. Translating it yields CSVELEPDEGRNTEAFF. The full variable domain, its missing parts supplied by reference TRBV29-1 and TRBJ1-1, is SAVISQKPSRDICQRGTSLTIQCQVDSQVTMMFWYRQQPGQSLTLIATANQGSEATYESGFVIDKFPISRPNLTFSTLTVSNMSPEDSSIYLCSVELEPDEGRNTEAFFGQGTRLTVV.

This clone was detected once. This chain connects TRBV7-9 to TRBJ1-1, with D possibly TRBD1 on 6 matching bases. Trimming shortened V by 5 bases and J by 1 base, and 14 bases separated the two germline ends. The germline V gene has CDR1 SEHNR and CDR2 FQNEAQ (reference sequence). The CDR3 is 15 amino acids. The CDR3 coding sequence is TGTGCCAGCAGCCCTCGCACAGGGCCGAACACTGAAGCTTTCTTT. Translation: CASSPRTGPNTEAFF.

This clone was detected once. The J gene is TRBJ1-1, the V gene TRBV7-2, with D perhaps matching TRBD1 (6 bases). CDR3 length: 14 amino acids. Germline V gene sequence: CDR1 SGHTA, CDR2 FQGNSA. V lost 4 bases to trimming and J lost 0 bases, with 9 bases between them. In DNA form, the CDR3 reads TGTGCCAGCAGCTCCAGGGGACTGAACACTGAAGCTTTCTTT. It specifies CASSSRGLNTEAFF.

This clone was counted only a few times. The CDR3 DNA follows: TGTGCCAGCAGTGCCCGGGGGAGGGGCACTGAAGCTTTCTTT. This gives the protein CASSARGRGTEAFF. This chain links TRBV6-5 with TRBJ1-1; perhaps TRBD1 as D (5 bases). The CDR3 covers 14 residues. The ends were cut back, 5 bases at V and 4 bases at J, with 14 bases in the middle. Germline V gene sequence: CDR1 MNHEY, CDR2 SVGAGI.

With regard to this clone: At one of its ends the junction is not consistent with the germline gene, which may arise from a read error. V is TRBV7-9 and J is TRBJ1-2; 9 positions match TRBD1. In germline, CDR1 is SEHNR, CDR2 FQNEAQ (reference sequence). The CDR3 runs to 13 residues. The CDR3 loop is CSSSLGQGYGYTF. In nucleotides, the CDR3 is TGTTCCAGCAGCTTGGGACAGGGCTATGGCTACACCTTC.

V is TRBV20-1 and J is TRBJ2-3, with a weak D call TRBD1 (6 bases). The germline CDR1 and CDR2 sequences are DFQATT and SNEGSKA (reference sequence). This CDR3 comprises 11 residues. Between the trimmed V and J ends, which lost 7 bases and 2 bases, there was a span of 7 bases. The CDR3 DNA reads TGCAGTGGGGACATCACAGATACGCAGTATTTT. Its protein product is CSGDITDTQYF.

V gene TRBV2 combines with J gene TRBJ2-2, with D maybe TRBD2 (5 bases). This CDR3 is 14 amino acids long. Germline CDR1 reads SNHLY; CDR2 reads FYNNEI. With 4 bases removed from V and 4 bases from J, the gap between germline ends came to 10 bases. The CDR3 loop reads CASSGRRATGELFF. The CDR3 DNA reads as TGTGCCAGCAGTGGTCGGCGGGCCACCGGGGAGCTGTTTTTT.

The chain joins TRBV27 to TRBJ2-7, with 12 nucleotides matching TRBD1. Germline CDR1 is MNHEY and CDR2 is SMNVEV (reference sequence). The CDR3 runs to 15 residues. V dropped 8 bases and J dropped 2; count of bases not matched to a gene: 7. CDR3 in DNA: TGTGCCAGCGCGGGACAGGGGGCGCGCACCTACGAGCAGTACTTC. This codes for CASAGQGARTYEQYF.

The V and J genes are TRBV10-3 and TRBJ2-7, with 10 bases fitting TRBD1. The ends lost 11 bases at V and 0 bases at J; junction bases unmatched: 7. The CDR3 consists of 14 residues. CDR1 is ENHRY and CDR2 is SYGVKD in the germline V gene. DNA for the CDR3: TGTGCCGTGGGGGGGGACAGGGGCTCCTACGAGCAGTACTTC. Its translation: CAVGGDRGSYEQYF.

This clone showed up just a few times. The chain combines TRBV7-2 with TRBJ2-1, with 14 positions matching TRBD2. Germline loops: CDR1 SGHTA, CDR2 FQGNSA. J was trimmed by 4 bases and V by 5 bases; bases with no gene match: 4. The CDR3 has 16 residues. The CDR3 sequence is CASSPTSGGVYNEQFF. CDR3 in DNA: TGTGCCAGCAGCCCGACTAGCGGGGGGGTTTACAATGAGCAGTTCTTC.

The chain uses TRBV7-9 and TRBJ1-1; unclear D gene. The CDR3 covers 14 residues. The germline V and J ends were trimmed by 8 bases and 0 bases, with 13 bases remaining between them. CDR1 is SEHNR, CDR2 FQNEAQ, per germline (reference sequence). CDR3 nucleotide sequence: TGTGCCAGCGGCGGACTGAATATGAACACTGAAGCTTTCTTT. This translates into CASGGLNMNTEAFF.

The chain joins TRBV28 to TRBJ2-7; 8 positions match TRBD1. The CDR3 spans 14 residues. Losses at the gene ends were 6 bases for V and 0 bases for J; bases not matched to a gene: 4. The V gene's germline CDR1 is MDHEN and CDR2 SYDVKM. The CDR3 nucleotides read TGTGCCAGCAGCCTGACAGGGGACTCCTACGAGCAGTACTTC. It encodes CASSLTGDSYEQYF.

The chain employs TRBV6-1 and TRBJ1-2; TRBD1 agrees at 8 bases. CDR3 length equals 15 residues. V dropped 5 bases and J dropped 3; count of bases not matched to a gene: 8. CDR1 is MNHNS and CDR2 is SASEGT in the germline V gene. This CDR3 reads CASSIGQGRDYGYTF. The CDR3, as DNA: TGTGCCAGCAGTATAGGACAGGGTAGGGACTATGGCTACACCTTC.

The rearrangement joins TRBV19 to TRBJ2-3; 7 bases align to TRBD2. V shed 5 bases, J shed 3 bases, and the junction held 5 bases outside the gene matches. From germline, CDR1 is LNHDA and CDR2 SQIVND (reference sequence). The CDR3 has 14 amino acids. CDR3 amino acids: CASSSPGRTDTQYF. For the CDR3, the DNA is TGTGCCAGTAGTTCGCCCGGGAGGACAGATACGCAGTATTTT.

This clone was seen once. The DNA of the CDR3 is TGTGCCTGGACACGGGGTAGCGGGGCGCAAGAGACCCAGTACTTC. Protein sequence: CAWTRGSGAQETQYF. The V gene is TRBV30, the J gene TRBJ2-5; 8 bases match TRBD2. The CDR3 is 15 amino acids. V gave up 4 bases and J gave up 2 bases; unmatched junction bases: 9. Germline V CDR1 and CDR2: GTSNPN, SVGIG (reference sequence). The complete variable domain, with remaining parts taken from reference TRBV30 and TRBJ2-5, reads SQTIHQWPATLVQPVGSPLSLECTVEGTSNPNLYWYRQAAGRGLQLLFYSVGIGQISSEVPQNLSASRPQDRQFILSSKKLLLSDSGFYLCAWTRGSGAQETQYFGPGTRLLVL.

The CDR3 loop reads CASSPPGLAGEDTQYF. CDR3 coding DNA: TGTGCCAGCAGCCCTCCGGGACTAGCGGGGGAGGATACGCAGTATTTT. This rearrangement joins TRBV7-2 to TRBJ2-3, with 14 bases lining up with TRBD2. CDR1 SGHTA and CDR2 FQGNSA come from the germline V gene. The CDR3 runs 16 residues. V gave up 5 bases and J gave up 6 bases; unmatched junction bases: 7.